These 14 T cell receptor beta chains were sequenced from one sample in a study of OX40 agonist ivuxolimab in advanced cancers. Generated by immunoSEQ multiplex PCR, the TCRdb table keeps only in-frame clones and is missing some. The sample has tens of thousands of clones, around 87% seen once. Sequencing was performed on CD4+ or CD8+ T cells sorted from blood, taken in a trial of the OX40 agonist ivuxolimab. The receptor set was obtained from an adult with an advanced solid tumor such as melanoma, head and neck, liver or kidney cancer.

This clone was seen more than once but under ten times. The chain recombines TRBV10-3 with TRBJ2-7, with 13 bases fitting TRBD2. Per germline, CDR1 ENHRY and CDR2 SYGVKD. This CDR3 spans 17 amino acids. J was trimmed by 4 bases and V by 2 bases; bases with no gene match: 8. CDR3 in amino acids: CAISEAGTSGDPYEQYF. The CDR3 DNA is TGTGCCATCAGTGAGGCCGGGACTAGCGGGGACCCGTACGAGCAGTACTTC.

This clone has only one observation. This chain joins TRBV6-4 and TRBJ1-1; weak D call: TRBD1 (5 bases). The length of the CDR3 is 13 residues. V dropped 4 bases and J dropped 2 bases, with 8 bases sitting between them. Germline V gene data show CDR1 as MRHNA and CDR2 as SNTAGT. The CDR3 DNA follows: TGTGCCAGCAGTGGACAGCCCAACACTGAAGCTTTCTTT. Protein sequence: CASSGQPNTEAFF.

This chain joins TRBV9 and TRBJ1-3; D unclear. The germline CDR1 and CDR2 sequences are SGDLS and YYNGEE. Trimming pared 3 bases from V and 0 bases from J, leaving 16 bases between. CDR3 size: 17 residues. The CDR3, as DNA: TGTGCCAGCAGCGAGAGGCCGGGCACTACCTCTGGAAACACCATATATTTT. Translated, it gives CASSERPGTTSGNTIYF. Together with reference TRBV9 and TRBJ1-3, the CDR3 gives the full variable domain: DSGVTQTPKHLITATGQRVTLRCSPRSGDLSVYWYQQSLDQGLQFLIQYYNGEERAKGNILERFSAQQFPDLHSELNLSSLELGDSALYFCASSERPGTTSGNTIYFGEGSWLTVV.

CDR3 loop: CASSGFVPNTGELFF. The CDR3 DNA sequence: TGTGCCAGCAGTGGATTCGTACCGAACACCGGGGAGCTGTTTTTT. The chain employs TRBV28 and TRBJ2-2, with D unclear. Germline values: CDR1 MDHEN, CDR2 SYDVKM. The CDR3 runs to 15 residues. V dropped 5 bases and J dropped 0 bases, with 10 bases sitting between them.

The chain couples TRBV14 to TRBJ1-1; D unresolved. Germline V gene sequence: CDR1 SGHDN, CDR2 FVKESK. The CDR3 consists of 14 residues. Trimming took 4 bases from V and 4 from J, leaving 13 bases between them. This chain's CDR3 is CASSPRVGGTEAFF. CDR3 coding DNA: TGTGCCAGCAGCCCAAGAGTGGGTGGCACTGAAGCTTTCTTT.

The chain recombines TRBV21-1 with TRBJ1-2. TRBV21-1 is flagged as a pseudogene. There are 12 residues in the CDR3. CDR3 nucleotide sequence: TGTGCCAGCAGCATATTCCAAGGGACCCACACCTTC. This sequence encodes CASSIFQGTHTF.

V gene TRBV5-1 combines with J gene TRBJ1-1; no definite D call. This CDR3 is built from 14 residues. V gave up 0 bases and J gave up 1 base, with 7 bases separating them. Germline assignment: CDR1 SGHRS and CDR2 YFSETQ. This CDR3 reads CASSLVGENTEAFF. The CDR3 nucleotides are TGCGCCAGCAGCTTGGTCGGGGAGAACACTGAAGCTTTCTTT.

The V gene is TRBV4-2, the J gene TRBJ1-6; D is uncertain. Germline assignment: CDR1 LGHNA and CDR2 YNFKEQ. The V end was cut by 4 bases, the J end by 5 bases, with 15 bases between. The CDR3 runs to 16 residues. The CDR3 nucleotides read TGTGCCAGCAGCCTTGCCACCCGGGTAGATAATTCACCCCTCCACTTT. Translation gives CASSLATRVDNSPLHF.

This chain links TRBV18 with TRBJ2-1; possibly TRBD1 for D (6 bases). The CDR3 has 12 amino acids. Germline CDR1 and CDR2: KGHSH and LQKENI. Trimming took off 5 bases at V and 7 bases at J, with 9 bases between the two ends. The CDR3 is CASSIGQNEQFF. In DNA, the CDR3 is TGTGCCAGCTCAATCGGACAGAATGAGCAGTTCTTC.

CDR3: CASSLIQAPNEKLFF. The CDR3 DNA reads as TGTGCCAGCAGCCTAATACAGGCGCCTAATGAAAAACTGTTTTTT. The chain links TRBV28 to TRBJ1-4, with a possible D match to TRBD1 (5 bases). CDR1 MDHEN and CDR2 SYDVKM come from the germline V gene. This CDR3 contains 15 residues. Trimming left V 6 bases short and J 3 bases short, with 14 bases between.

This chain joins TRBV2 and TRBJ1-1; D is possibly TRBD1 (6 bases). The CDR3 consists of 15 residues. The ends were cut back, 4 bases at V and 4 bases at J, with 16 bases in the middle. Germline V gene sequence: CDR1 SNHLY, CDR2 FYNNEI. CDR3: CASSVRGAGGTEAFF. The CDR3 DNA follows: TGTGCCAGCAGTGTGCGGGGGGCGGGTGGCACTGAAGCTTTCTTT. Full variable domain (rest looked up from reference TRBV2 and TRBJ1-1): EPEVTQTPSHQVTQMGQEVILRCVPISNHLYFYWYRQILGQKVEFLVSFYNNEISEKSEIFDDQFSVERPDGSNFTLKIRSTKLEDSAMYFCASSVRGAGGTEAFFGQGTRLTVV.

This clone was recorded once. This chain uses TRBV6-1 with TRBJ2-1, with TRBD1 matching over 8 bases. The J segment lost 6 bases and the V segment lost 4 bases, leaving 11 bases of the junction unmatched. Germline CDR1 MNHNS, CDR2 SASEGT. CDR3 length equals 16 residues. CDR3 in amino acids: CASSATGQGGFNEQFF. In nucleotides, the CDR3 is TGTGCCAGCAGTGCTACAGGACAGGGAGGTTTCAATGAGCAGTTCTTC.

The chain combines TRBV21-1 with TRBJ1-5. TRBV21-1 constitutes a pseudogene. CDR3 length: 19 amino acids. This CDR3 is CASSKLQPRDSLSNQPQHF. CDR3 sequence (DNA): TGTGCCAGCAGCAAGTTACAACCTCGGGACTCACTTAGCAATCAGCCCCAGCATTTT.

This chain joins TRBV6-1 and TRBJ1-1; 7 nucleotides line up with TRBD1. The CDR3 consists of 14 residues. With V trimmed by 5 bases and J by 6 bases, 9 bases remained unmatched. Germline loops: CDR1 MNHNS, CDR2 SASEGT. CDR3 DNA: TGTGCCAGCAGTCTCAACCGGGACAGCTCTGAAGCTTTCTTT. Amino acid sequence: CASSLNRDSSEAFF.